This record covers a single T cell receptor beta chain. The target antigen is unknown. The data were taken from a study of T cells expressing NK-cell markers. The CDR3 runs to 14 residues. Germline V gives CDR1 LGHDT, CDR2 YNNKEL (reference sequence). Findings and limits, study-wide: The CD3+CD56-NKG2C+ fraction of a handful of donors was also led by these clonotypes.

The cDNA for TCR beta came from 5'RACE template switching with UMIs. TCRdb reprocessed the 5' RACE reads and keeps a single row for each CDR3 protein, giving no DNA. Its listing shows hundreds of thousands of distinct CDR3 sequences. This sequence was found in a woman between 18 and 70 years old in good health. Input material: blood T cells: a sorted CD56 or NKG2C T cell subset, CD4+ or CD8+ T cells, or bulk PBMC T cells (not recorded which). This chain links TRBV3-1 with TRBJ1-1; TCRdb reports TRBD1, a call that lacks DNA to check it against. The CDR3 sequence: CASSHSGLSTEAFF.